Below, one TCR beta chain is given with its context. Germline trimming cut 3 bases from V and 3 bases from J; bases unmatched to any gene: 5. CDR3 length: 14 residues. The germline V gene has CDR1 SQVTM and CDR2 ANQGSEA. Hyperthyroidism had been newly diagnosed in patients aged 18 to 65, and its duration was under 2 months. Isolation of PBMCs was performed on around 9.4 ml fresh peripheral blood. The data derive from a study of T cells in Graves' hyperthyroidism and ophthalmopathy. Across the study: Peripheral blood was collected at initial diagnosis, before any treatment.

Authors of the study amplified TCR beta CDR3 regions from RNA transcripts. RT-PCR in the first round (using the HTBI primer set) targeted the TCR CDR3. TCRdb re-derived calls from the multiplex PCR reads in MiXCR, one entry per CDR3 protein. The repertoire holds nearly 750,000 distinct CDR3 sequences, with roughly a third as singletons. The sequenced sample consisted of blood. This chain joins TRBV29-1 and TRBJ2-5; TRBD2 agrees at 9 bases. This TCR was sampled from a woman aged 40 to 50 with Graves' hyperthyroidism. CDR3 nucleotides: TGCAGCGTTGACAACCTAGCGGGGAAAGAGACCCAGTACTTC. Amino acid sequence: CSVDNLAGKETQYF.